This T cell receptor (beta chain) was identified during a study of blood T cells in healthy people across ages. Per the germline V gene, CDR1 is MGHRA and CDR2 is YSYEKL. CDR3 size: 17 residues. For the second PCR, which ran for roughly 7 to 11 cycles, a sample-barcoded 5' primer and a J-beta primer mix were used. TCRdb reprocessed the 5' RACE reads with MiXCR, giving one entry per CDR3 protein. The sample carries over 1,500,000 distinct CDR3 sequences, about two fifths recorded once. Isolated PBMCs totaled at least 6 million in each sample. This clonotype has just a few counts. The rearrangement links TRBV4-1 to TRBJ2-5, with 7 bases fitting TRBD2. The DNA end is a closer match to TRBJ2-7, so the J assignment may be wrong. Source material: blood. The receptor was derived from a human donor in good health. CDR3 coding DNA: TGCGCCAGCAGCCACGCTAAATCCTGGCGGGGGAGCTACGAGCAGTACTTC. Its protein is CASSHAKSWRGSYEQYF.